This TCR beta chain was recorded in a study of cytomegalovirus exposure and HLA in healthy donors. Study summary: Researchers previously reported finding 90 million to 120 million unique TCR beta sequences from roughly 180 million T cells.

The CDR3 runs to 14 residues. V was cut by 5 bases and J by 8 bases, with 18 bases left in between. The germline CDR1 and CDR2 sequences are SGHTA and FQGNSA. The PCR used 60 Vbeta and 13 Jbeta primers. TCRdb's table, derived via immunoSEQ multiplex PCR, lists solely in-frame clones and lacks some. The table lists about 130,000 clones, 70% to 85% of them singletons, with more than 3.5% in the top ten. The specimen sequenced was PBMCs. This clonotype originated in a man in his forties in good health and CMV-seropositive. J is TRBJ1-2 and V is TRBV7-2, with D tentatively TRBD1 (6 bases). CDR3 amino acids: CASSAKTGYKGYTF. The CDR3 DNA reads as TGTGCCAGCAGCGCTAAAACAGGGTATAAGGGCTACACCTTC.